This entry features one T cell receptor (beta chain) sequence. This CDR3 spans 14 amino acids. CDR1 is SNHLY, CDR2 FYNNEI, per germline. The ends lost 9 bases at V and 3 bases at J; junction bases unmatched: 7. This sample is part of a study of technical replicates of blood from several donors. Profiling relied on immunoSEQ multiplex PCR, and the TCRdb table lists in-frame clones only, not all of them. The sample shows some 70,000 clones, about 97% of them seen only once. Sequencing used T cells isolated from PBMCs. This clonotype was sampled from a human donor in good health. This sequence joins TRBV2 and TRBJ2-7, with 11 bases matching TRBD1. The DNA for the CDR3 is TGTGCCAGTCGAGGCGGGACAGGGGGCTACGAGCAGTACTTC. This gives the protein CASRGGTGGYEQYF. Full variable domain (outside the CDR3, taken from reference TRBV2 and TRBJ2-7): EPEVTQTPSHQVTQMGQEVILRCVPISNHLYFYWYRQILGQKVEFLVSFYNNEISEKSEIFDDQFSVERPDGSNFTLKIRSTKLEDSAMYFCASRGGTGGYEQYFGPGTRLTVT.